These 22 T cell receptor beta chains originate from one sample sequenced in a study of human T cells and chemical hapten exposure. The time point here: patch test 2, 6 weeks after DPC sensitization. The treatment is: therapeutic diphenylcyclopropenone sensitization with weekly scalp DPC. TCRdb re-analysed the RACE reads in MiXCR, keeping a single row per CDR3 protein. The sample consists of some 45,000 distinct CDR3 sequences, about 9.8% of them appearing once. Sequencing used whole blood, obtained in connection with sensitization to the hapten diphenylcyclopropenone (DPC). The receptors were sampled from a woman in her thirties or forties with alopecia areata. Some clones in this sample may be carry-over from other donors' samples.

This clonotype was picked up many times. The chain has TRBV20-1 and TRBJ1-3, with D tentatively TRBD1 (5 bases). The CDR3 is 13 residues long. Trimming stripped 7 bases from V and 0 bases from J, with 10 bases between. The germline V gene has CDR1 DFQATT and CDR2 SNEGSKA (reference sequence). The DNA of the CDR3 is TGCAGTGTCGCAGGGTTCTCTGGAAACACCATATATTTT. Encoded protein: CSVAGFSGNTIYF.

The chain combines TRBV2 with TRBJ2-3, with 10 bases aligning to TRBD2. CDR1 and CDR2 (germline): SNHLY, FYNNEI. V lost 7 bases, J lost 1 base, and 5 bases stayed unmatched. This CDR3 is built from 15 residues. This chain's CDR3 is CASKASGGGTDTQYF. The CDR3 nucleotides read TGTGCCAGCAAGGCTAGCGGGGGTGGCACAGATACGCAGTATTTT.

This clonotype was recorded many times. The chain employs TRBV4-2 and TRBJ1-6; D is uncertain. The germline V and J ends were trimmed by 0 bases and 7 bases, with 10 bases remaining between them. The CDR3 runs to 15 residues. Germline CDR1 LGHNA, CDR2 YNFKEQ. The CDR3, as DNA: TGTGCCAGCAGCCAAGATTCCAGCAGCAATTCACCCCTCCACTTT. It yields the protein CASSQDSSSNSPLHF.

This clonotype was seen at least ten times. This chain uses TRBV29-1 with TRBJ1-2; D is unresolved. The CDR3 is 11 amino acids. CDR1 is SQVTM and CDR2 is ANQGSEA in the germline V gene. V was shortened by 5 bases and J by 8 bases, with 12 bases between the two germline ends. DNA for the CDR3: TGCAGCGTTCGGACGACGGGGGGCTACACCTTC. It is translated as CSVRTTGGYTF.

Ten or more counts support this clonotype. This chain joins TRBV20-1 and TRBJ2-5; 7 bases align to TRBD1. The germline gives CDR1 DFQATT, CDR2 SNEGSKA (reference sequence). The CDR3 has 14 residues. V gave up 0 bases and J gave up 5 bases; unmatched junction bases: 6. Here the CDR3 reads CSAREVTGTETQYF. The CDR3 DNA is TGCAGTGCTAGAGAAGTGACAGGGACGGAGACCCAGTACTTC.

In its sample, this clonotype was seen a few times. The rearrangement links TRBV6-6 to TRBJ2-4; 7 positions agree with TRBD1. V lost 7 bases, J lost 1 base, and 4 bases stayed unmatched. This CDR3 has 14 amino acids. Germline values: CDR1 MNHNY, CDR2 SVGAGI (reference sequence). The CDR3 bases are TGTGCCAGCACGCCGACAGGGGCCAAAAACATTCAGTACTTC. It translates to CASTPTGAKNIQYF.

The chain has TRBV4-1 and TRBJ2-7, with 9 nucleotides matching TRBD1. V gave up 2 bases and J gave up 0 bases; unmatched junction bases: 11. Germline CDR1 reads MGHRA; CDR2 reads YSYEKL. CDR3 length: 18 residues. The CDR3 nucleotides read TGCGCCAGCAGCCAACTGGCTACCGGGACAGGGAGCTCCTACGAGCAGTACTTC. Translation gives CASSQLATGTGSSYEQYF.

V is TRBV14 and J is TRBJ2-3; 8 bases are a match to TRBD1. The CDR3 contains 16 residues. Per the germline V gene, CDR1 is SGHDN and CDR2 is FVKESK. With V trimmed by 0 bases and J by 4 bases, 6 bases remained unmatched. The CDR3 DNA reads TGTGCCAGCAGCCAAGAGACGGACAGGGACGCAGATACGCAGTATTTT. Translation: CASSQETDRDADTQYF.

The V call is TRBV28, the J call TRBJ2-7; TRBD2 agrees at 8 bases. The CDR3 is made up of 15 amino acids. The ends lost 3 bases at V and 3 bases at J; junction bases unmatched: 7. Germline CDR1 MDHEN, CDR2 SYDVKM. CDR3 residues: CASSLRAGGNYEQYF. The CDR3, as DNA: TGTGCCAGCAGTTTGCGGGCGGGGGGCAACTACGAGCAGTACTTC.

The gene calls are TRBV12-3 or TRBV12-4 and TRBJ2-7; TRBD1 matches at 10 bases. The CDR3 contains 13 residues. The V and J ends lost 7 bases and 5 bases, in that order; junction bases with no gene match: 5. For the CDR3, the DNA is TGTGCCAGCACCGCCGGGACAGGGGACGAGCAGTACTTC. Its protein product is CASTAGTGDEQYF.

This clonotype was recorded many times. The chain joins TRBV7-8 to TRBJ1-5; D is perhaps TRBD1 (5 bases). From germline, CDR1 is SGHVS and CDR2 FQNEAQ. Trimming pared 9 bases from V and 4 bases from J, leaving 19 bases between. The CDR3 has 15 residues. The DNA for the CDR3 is TGTGCCAGTCATAGGGGAACAGGTAGAAATCAGCCCCAGCATTTT. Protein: CASHRGTGRNQPQHF.

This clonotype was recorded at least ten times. CDR3: CASSSTGQGKSNEQFF. DNA for the CDR3: TGTGCCAGCAGCTCTACGGGACAGGGAAAGAGTAATGAGCAGTTCTTC. This chain links TRBV7-9 with TRBJ2-1; 9 bases fit TRBD1. Unmatched junction bases numbered 11, after V lost 4 bases and J lost 7 bases. The CDR3 spans 16 residues. Germline lookup yields CDR1 SEHNR and CDR2 FQNEAQ (reference sequence).

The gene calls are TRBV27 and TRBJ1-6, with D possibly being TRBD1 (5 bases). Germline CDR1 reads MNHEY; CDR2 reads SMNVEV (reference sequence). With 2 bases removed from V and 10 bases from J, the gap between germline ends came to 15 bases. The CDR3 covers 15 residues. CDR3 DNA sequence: TGTGCCAGCAGTTTAAAGGGGCTCCGGGAATCACCCCTCCACTTT. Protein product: CASSLKGLRESPLHF.

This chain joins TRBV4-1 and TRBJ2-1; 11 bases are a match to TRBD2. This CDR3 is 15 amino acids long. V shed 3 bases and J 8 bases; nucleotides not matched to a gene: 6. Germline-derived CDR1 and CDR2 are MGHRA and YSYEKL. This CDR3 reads CASSHPSGGRDEQFF. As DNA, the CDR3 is TGCGCCAGCAGCCACCCTAGCGGGGGGCGGGATGAGCAGTTCTTC.

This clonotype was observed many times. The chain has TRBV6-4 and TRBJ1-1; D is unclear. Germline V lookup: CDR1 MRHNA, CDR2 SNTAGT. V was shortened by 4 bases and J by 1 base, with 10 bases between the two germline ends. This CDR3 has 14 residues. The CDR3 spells CASSADGENTEAFF. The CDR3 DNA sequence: TGTGCCAGCAGTGCGGACGGAGAGAACACTGAAGCTTTCTTT.

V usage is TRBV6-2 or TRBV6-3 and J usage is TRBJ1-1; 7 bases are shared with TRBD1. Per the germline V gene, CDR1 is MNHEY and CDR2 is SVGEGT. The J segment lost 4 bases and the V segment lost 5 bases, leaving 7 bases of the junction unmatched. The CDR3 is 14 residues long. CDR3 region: CASSQTGEITEAFF. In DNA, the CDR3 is TGTGCCAGCAGTCAAACAGGGGAGATCACTGAAGCTTTCTTT.

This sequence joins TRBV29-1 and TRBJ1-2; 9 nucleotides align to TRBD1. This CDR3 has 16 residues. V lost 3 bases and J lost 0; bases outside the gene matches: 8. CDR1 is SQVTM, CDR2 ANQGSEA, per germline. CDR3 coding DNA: TGCAGCGTTGACACCGGGACAGGGAAGGCTAACTATGGCTACACCTTC. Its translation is CSVDTGTGKANYGYTF.

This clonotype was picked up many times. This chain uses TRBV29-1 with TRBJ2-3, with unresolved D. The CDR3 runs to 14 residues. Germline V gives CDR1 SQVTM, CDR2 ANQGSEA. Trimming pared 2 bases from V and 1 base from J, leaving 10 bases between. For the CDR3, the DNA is TGCAGCGTTGAATTGGGTACGGGCACAGATACGCAGTATTTT. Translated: CSVELGTGTDTQYF.

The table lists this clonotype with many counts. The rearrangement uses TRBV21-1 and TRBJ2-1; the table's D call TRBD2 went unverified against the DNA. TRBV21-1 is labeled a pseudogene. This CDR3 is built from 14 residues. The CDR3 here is CASSKVRGGGEQFF. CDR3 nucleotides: TGTGCCAGCAGCAAAGTGAGGGGAGGGGGTGAGCAGTTCTTC.

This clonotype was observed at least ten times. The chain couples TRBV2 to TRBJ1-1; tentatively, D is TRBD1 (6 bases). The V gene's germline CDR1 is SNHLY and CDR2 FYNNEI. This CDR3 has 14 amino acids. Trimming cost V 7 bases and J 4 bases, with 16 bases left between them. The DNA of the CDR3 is TGTGCCAGCATCCCAGGACAGTGGGGCACTGAAGCTTTCTTT. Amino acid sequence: CASIPGQWGTEAFF.

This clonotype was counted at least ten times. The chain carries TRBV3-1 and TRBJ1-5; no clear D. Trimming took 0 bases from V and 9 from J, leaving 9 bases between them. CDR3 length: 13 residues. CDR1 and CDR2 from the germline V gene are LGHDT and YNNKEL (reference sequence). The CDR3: CASSQDSRRPQHF. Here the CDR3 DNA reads TGTGCCAGCAGCCAAGATTCAAGGAGGCCCCAGCATTTT.

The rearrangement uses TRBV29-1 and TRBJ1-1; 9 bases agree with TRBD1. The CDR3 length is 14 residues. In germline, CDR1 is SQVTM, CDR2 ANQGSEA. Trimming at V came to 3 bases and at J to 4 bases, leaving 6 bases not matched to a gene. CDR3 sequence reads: CSVDPGQGITEAFF. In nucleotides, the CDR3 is TGCAGCGTTGACCCGGGACAGGGTATCACTGAAGCTTTCTTT.